This T cell receptor (beta chain) appears in the sequencing data of a study of graft-versus-host responses after intestinal transplantation. Study-wide context: Transplants given to recipients were multivisceral, liver-intestinal, or isolated intestinal. General study findings and limits: There were GvH clones found in recipient marrow, and some of them appeared first in ileum or blood.

Remarks on this clone: Its antigen is not identified.

The CDR3 sequence is 13 residues long. Trimming took 3 bases from V and 4 from J, leaving 9 bases between them. Germline CDR1 and CDR2: WNHNN and SYGVQD (reference sequence). TCRdb's copy holds only in-frame clones and misses some; the assay was immunoSEQ multiplex PCR. The repertoire holds around 7,700 clones, with around 80% as singletons. Lymphocytes from graft epithelium and lamina propria were isolated. The J gene is TRBJ1-1, the V gene TRBV10-1, with a tentative D call TRBD1 (6 bases). Specimen: ileum tissue, collected roughly 230 days after intestinal transplant. The source of this sequence is a human patient who received an intestinal transplant, so some T cells may come from the graft donor. CDR3 DNA: TGCGCCAGCAGTGACTTACAGGGCACTGAAGCTTTCTTT. It codes for CASSDLQGTEAFF.